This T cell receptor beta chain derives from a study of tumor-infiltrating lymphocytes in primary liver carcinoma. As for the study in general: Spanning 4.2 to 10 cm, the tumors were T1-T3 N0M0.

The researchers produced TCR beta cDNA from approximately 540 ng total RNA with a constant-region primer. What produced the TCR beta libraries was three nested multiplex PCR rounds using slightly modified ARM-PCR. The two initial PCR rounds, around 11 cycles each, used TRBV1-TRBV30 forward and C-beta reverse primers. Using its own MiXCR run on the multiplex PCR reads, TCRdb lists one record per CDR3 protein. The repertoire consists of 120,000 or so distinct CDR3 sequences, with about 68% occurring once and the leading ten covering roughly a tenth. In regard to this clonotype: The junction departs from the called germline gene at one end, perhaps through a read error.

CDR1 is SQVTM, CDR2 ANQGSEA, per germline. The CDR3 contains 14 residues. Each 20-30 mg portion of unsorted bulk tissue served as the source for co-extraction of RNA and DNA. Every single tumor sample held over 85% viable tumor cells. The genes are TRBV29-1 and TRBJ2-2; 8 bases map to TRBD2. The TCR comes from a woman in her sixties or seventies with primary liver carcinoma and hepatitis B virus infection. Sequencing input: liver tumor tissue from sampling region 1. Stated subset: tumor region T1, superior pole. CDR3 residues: CSVGETSATGALFF. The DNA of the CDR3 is TGCAGCGTCGGTGAGACTAGCGCCACCGGGGCGCTGTTTTTT.